The clone carrying this T cell receptor (beta chain) was recorded at least ten times. Its matching antigen is unknown. Each donor was a healthy Caucasian individual from Russia, aged about 6 to 95. Germline CDR1 reads SGHAT; CDR2 reads FQDESV (reference sequence). V lost 0 bases, J lost 3 bases, and 3 bases lay in between. CDR3 length: 12 amino acids. Alongside a J-beta primer mix, a sample-barcoded 5' primer served in a second PCR lasting roughly 7 to 11 cycles. Each cDNA molecule carried a tag from a template-switch adaptor that contained 12 random nucleotides. TCRdb processed the 5' RACE reads anew with MiXCR; each CDR3 protein has one entry. Of 790,000 or so distinct CDR3 sequences listed, less than 60% are singletons. This specimen comes from a study of blood T cells in healthy people across ages. General observations from the study: CMV status of donors was not determined, possibly confounding expanded clonotype changes.

Sequencing was carried out using blood. This receptor was identified in a man older than 75 in good health. The genes are TRBV11-1 and TRBJ2-7; D remains unclear. CDR3 amino acids: CASSLADYEQYF. The CDR3, as DNA: TGTGCCAGCAGCTTAGCGGACTACGAGCAGTACTTC. The full variable domain, in which reference TRBV11-1 and TRBJ2-7 provide the parts outside the CDR3, is EAEVAQSPRYKITEKSQAVAFWCDPISGHATLYWYRQILGQGPELLVQFQDESVVDDSQLPKDRFSAERLKGVDSTLKIQPAELGDSAMYLCASSLADYEQYFGPGTRLTVT.